What follows are 14 T cell receptor beta chains derived from one specimen sequenced in a study of cytomegalovirus exposure and HLA in healthy donors. The PCR contained 60 Vbeta and 13 Jbeta primers. This table comes from immunoSEQ multiplex PCR, and its TCRdb copy is limited to in-frame clones, with some not included. Of 95,000 to 110,000 clones listed, 9.5% to 13% are singletons. Input material: PBMCs. The source of these receptors is a man aged 35 to 55 in good health and CMV-seropositive.

This clone was recorded a few times. The chain has TRBV2 and TRBJ1-1; 9 bases match TRBD1. This CDR3 contains 15 residues. The germline gives CDR1 SNHLY, CDR2 FYNNEI. J was trimmed by 4 bases and V by 5 bases; bases with no gene match: 8. The CDR3: CASSSQGARSTEAFF. In DNA, the CDR3 is TGTGCCAGCAGTTCACAGGGGGCGAGGAGCACTGAAGCTTTCTTT. The full variable domain, with the rest looked up from reference TRBV2 and TRBJ1-1, is EPEVTQTPSHQVTQMGQEVILRCVPISNHLYFYWYRQILGQKVEFLVSFYNNEISEKSEIFDDQFSVERPDGSNFTLKIRSTKLEDSAMYFCASSSQGARSTEAFFGQGTRLTVV.

This clone was observed a few times. The DNA for the CDR3 is TGCGCCAGCAGCAGGCCCCCGGGACAGGGGACAACTAATGAAAAACTGTTTTTT. Its translation: CASSRPPGQGTTNEKLFF. The V and J genes are TRBV5-1 and TRBJ1-4, with 10 positions matching TRBD1. The CDR3 extends over 18 amino acids. The germline V gene encodes CDR1 SGHRS and CDR2 YFSETQ. The ends lost 4 bases at V and 0 bases at J; junction bases unmatched: 9. The variable domain in full, with the rest retrieved from reference TRBV5-1 and TRBJ1-4, is KAGVTQTPRYLIKTRGQQVTLSCSPISGHRSVSWYQQTPGQGLQFLFEYFSETQRNKGNFPGRFSGRQFSNSRSEMNVSTLELGDSALYLCASSRPPGQGTTNEKLFFGSGTQLSVL.

The rearrangement links TRBV5-1 to TRBJ1-1; possibly TRBD1 for D (6 bases). CDR3 length: 16 amino acids. Germline loops: CDR1 SGHRS, CDR2 YFSETQ. Trimming removed 0 bases at V and 5 bases at J, with 17 bases between. CDR3 region: CASSLGGRGRETEAFF. The CDR3 DNA follows: TGCGCCAGCAGCTTGGGGGGACGGGGGCGGGAGACTGAAGCTTTCTTT.

Only a few counts were recorded for this clone. The rearrangement uses TRBV29-1 and TRBJ2-1; no reliable D call. The V and J ends lost 2 bases and 7 bases respectively, with 6 bases between them. This CDR3 comprises 11 residues. Germline values: CDR1 SQVTM, CDR2 ANQGSEA. Here the CDR3 reads CSVESVNEQFF. The CDR3 region has the DNA TGCAGCGTTGAATCTGTTAATGAGCAGTTCTTC.

The V and J genes are TRBV5-1 and TRBJ1-3; tentative D call: TRBD1 (6 bases). CDR3 length equals 15 residues. CDR1 SGHRS and CDR2 YFSETQ come from the germline V gene. The V end lost 3 bases, the J end lost 0 bases, and 10 bases lay between the germline ends. The CDR3 DNA follows: TGCGCCAGCAGCTGGGGACAAAGCTCTGGAAACACCATATATTTT. Protein: CASSWGQSSGNTIYF. Full variable domain (rest looked up from reference TRBV5-1 and TRBJ1-3): KAGVTQTPRYLIKTRGQQVTLSCSPISGHRSVSWYQQTPGQGLQFLFEYFSETQRNKGNFPGRFSGRQFSNSRSEMNVSTLELGDSALYLCASSWGQSSGNTIYFGEGSWLTVV.

This clone was detected a few times. V usage is TRBV7-9 and J usage is TRBJ2-7; 10 nucleotides agree with TRBD2. Germline V lookup: CDR1 SEHNR, CDR2 FQNEAQ (reference sequence). The CDR3 is 18 residues long. V lost 9 bases and J lost 2; bases outside the gene matches: 19. CDR3 nucleotides: TGTGCCAGGGCTCCGGGACAGACAGGACTAGCGGAAGCCTACGAGCAGTACTTC. Translation gives CARAPGQTGLAEAYEQYF.

The V and J genes are TRBV7-2 and TRBJ1-2, with TRBD1 matching over 8 bases. The junction had 2 bases not matched to a gene; V was cut back by 4 bases and J by 1 base. The CDR3 has 14 residues. Germline V gene data show CDR1 as SGHTA and CDR2 as FQGNSA. The CDR3 reads CASSSTGDNYGYTF. CDR3 bases: TGTGCCAGCAGCTCGACAGGGGATAACTATGGCTACACCTTC.

This chain links TRBV5-1 with TRBJ2-7; TRBD1 agrees at 7 bases. Germline CDR1 SGHRS, CDR2 YFSETQ. The ends lost 4 bases at V and 3 bases at J; junction bases unmatched: 4. This CDR3 spans 13 amino acids. Here the CDR3 reads CASSPDRVYEQYF. In DNA form, the CDR3 reads TGCGCCAGCAGCCCTGACAGGGTCTACGAGCAGTACTTC.

The V call is TRBV10-1, the J call TRBJ2-1, with 8 bases lining up with TRBD2. V lost 2 bases to trimming and J lost 6 bases; unmatched junction nucleotides: 3. Looked up from germline, CDR1 is WNHNN and CDR2 is SYGVQD (reference sequence). The CDR3 spans 14 residues. The CDR3 sequence is CASSETGTSNEQFF. The CDR3 bases are TGCGCCAGCAGTGAGACCGGGACTAGCAATGAGCAGTTCTTC.

This clone was counted only a few times. V is TRBV7-8 and J is TRBJ2-3, with TRBD2 matching over 9 bases. The CDR3 has 16 amino acids. V dropped 1 base and J dropped 6; count of bases not matched to a gene: 8. Germline V CDR1 and CDR2: SGHVS, FQNEAQ. The CDR3 region has the DNA TGTGCCAGCAGCTTAGGCCCAGCGGGAGGATCGGATACGCAGTATTTT. The encoded protein is CASSLGPAGGSDTQYF.

In its sample, this clone was seen a few times. V gene TRBV5-1 combines with J gene TRBJ2-2; D perhaps matches TRBD1 (6 bases). Between the trimmed V and J ends, which lost 0 bases and 3 bases, there was a span of 9 bases. Per the germline V gene, CDR1 is SGHRS and CDR2 is YFSETQ. This CDR3 is built from 15 residues. The CDR3 coding sequence is TGCGCCAGCAGCTTGGCAGGGGCCGACACCGGGGAGCTGTTTTTT. Translated: CASSLAGADTGELFF.

The chain joins TRBV5-1 to TRBJ2-3; 11 bases agree with TRBD2. There are 17 residues in the CDR3. V was clipped by 2 bases and J by 2 bases; unmatched bases: 7. Germline V gene data show CDR1 as SGHRS and CDR2 as YFSETQ. In DNA form, the CDR3 reads TGCGCCAGCAGCTTTACCGGGACTAGCGGTTACACAGATACGCAGTATTTT. Amino acid sequence: CASSFTGTSGYTDTQYF.

The chain carries TRBV6-5 and TRBJ2-7, with unresolved D. Per germline, CDR1 MNHEY and CDR2 SVGAGI. CDR3 length: 13 residues. The V and J ends lost 2 bases and 6 bases respectively, with 11 bases between them. The CDR3 region is CASSYLQNGEQYF. Written as DNA, the CDR3 is TGTGCCAGCAGTTACCTGCAGAATGGCGAGCAGTACTTC.

The rearrangement joins TRBV5-4 to TRBJ2-3; D might be TRBD2 (6 bases). Germline V lookup: CDR1 SGHNT, CDR2 YYREEE (reference sequence). V was clipped by 5 bases and J by 6 bases, with 10 bases between them. The CDR3 is 12 residues long. The CDR3 DNA is TGTGCCAGCAGTGGCCGGGGGGATACGCAGTATTTT. Encoded protein: CASSGRGDTQYF.